The clone carrying this TCR beta chain has at least ten counts. This specimen belongs to a study of T cells in Graves' hyperthyroidism and ophthalmopathy. RNA transcripts served as the template for amplifying TCR beta CDR3 regions. Researchers ran a first-round RT-PCR on the TCR CDR3 using the HTBI primer set. Each CDR3 protein gets one entry after TCRdb re-called the multiplex PCR reads with MiXCR. This table holds roughly 510,000 distinct CDR3 sequences, less than 25% found once. Sequencing was done on a sample of blood. This receptor was taken from a man younger than 35 with Graves' hyperthyroidism.

The CDR3 nucleotides read TGCAGTCCGACAGGGCCAACTAACTATGGCTACACCTTC. It specifies CSPTGPTNYGYTF. The chain is built from TRBV20-1 and TRBJ1-2; 7 bases are shared with TRBD1. The length of the CDR3 is 13 residues. Germline assignment: CDR1 DFQATT and CDR2 SNEGSKA (reference sequence). The junction had 6 bases not matched to a gene; V was cut back by 8 bases and J by 0 bases.